The 32 T cell receptor beta chains presented below share a single source sample, sequenced in a study of response to subunit inactivated influenza vaccine. TCRdb re-analysed the RT-PCR reads in MiXCR, keeping a single row per CDR3 protein. This table holds 650,000 to 800,000 distinct CDR3 sequences, around 18% found once. The sample in question was PBMCs from blood, obtained 4 to 6 days after vaccination. All receptors come from a man aged 45-65 years who received an inactivated influenza vaccine.

The chain links TRBV7-2 to TRBJ2-5; D gene ambiguous. Trimming left V 7 bases short and J 5 bases short, with 14 bases between. The CDR3 runs to 13 residues. Germline V gene data show CDR1 as SGHTA and CDR2 as FQGNSA. The CDR3: CASNNPVGETQYF. Here the CDR3 DNA reads TGTGCCAGCAACAACCCAGTAGGGGAGACCCAGTACTTC. The variable domain in full, with the rest retrieved from reference TRBV7-2 and TRBJ2-5, is GAGVSQSPSNKVTEKGKDVELRCDPISGHTALYWYRQSLGQGLEFLIYFQGNSAPDKSGLPSDRFSAERTGGSVSTLTIQRTQQEDSAVYLCASNNPVGETQYFGPGTRLLVL.

V and J are TRBV4-2 and TRBJ1-2, with TRBD1 matching 9 bases. In germline, CDR1 is LGHNA, CDR2 YNFKEQ. Trimming removed 0 bases from V and 1 base from J; junction bases left unmatched: 9. CDR3 length: 18 residues. The CDR3 DNA is TGTGCCAGCAGCCAAGATAGAAGTTGGGGACAGGGTAACTATGGCTACACCTTC. Amino acids: CASSQDRSWGQGNYGYTF.

This clonotype was counted only a few times. This sequence joins TRBV6-5 and TRBJ2-5; D is uncertain. Trimming pared 4 bases from V and 0 bases from J, leaving 9 bases between. The CDR3 has 14 residues. CDR1 and CDR2 (germline): MNHEY, SVGAGI. Here the CDR3 reads CASSWTTYQETQYF. CDR3 nucleotide sequence: TGTGCCAGCAGTTGGACGACGTACCAAGAGACCCAGTACTTC.

The chain joins TRBV12-5 to TRBJ1-2; D not resolved. Germline CDR1 and CDR2: LGHNT and FRNRAP. The CDR3 is 12 amino acids. Trimming removed 10 bases at V and 7 bases at J, with 16 bases between. DNA for the CDR3: TGTGCTACGCGCGAGGGCATTAGTGGCTACACCTTC. This translates into CATREGISGYTF.

The V and J genes are TRBV4-2 and TRBJ2-7; no firm D call. The V and J ends lost 10 bases and 9 bases respectively, with 22 bases between them. This CDR3 contains 13 residues. CDR1 is LGHNA and CDR2 is YNFKEQ in the germline V gene. This CDR3 reads CAIGPGLLCWQYF. CDR3 nucleotide sequence: TGTGCCATCGGCCCCGGGCTCCTCTGCTGGCAGTACTTC.

This clonotype appeared a few times. The chain uses TRBV15 and TRBJ2-1; weak D call: TRBD1 (6 bases). Germline loops: CDR1 LNHNV, CDR2 YYDKDF (reference sequence). Trimming took off 2 bases at V and 1 base at J, with 18 bases between the two ends. This CDR3 has 18 residues. The CDR3 spells CATSRSRPGTRSYNEQFF. CDR3 coding DNA: TGTGCCACCAGCAGATCCCGACCCGGGACACGTTCCTACAATGAGCAGTTCTTC.

This clonotype was counted ten times or more. CDR3 bases: TGCAGTGCTAGAGATCTAGCGGGGGCTTACTACGAGCAGTACTTC. This codes for CSARDLAGAYYEQYF. The rearrangement links TRBV20-1 to TRBJ2-7; 10 bases map to TRBD2. The V gene's germline CDR1 is DFQATT and CDR2 SNEGSKA (reference sequence). The CDR3 sequence is 15 residues long. With V trimmed by 0 bases and J by 3 bases, 5 bases remained unmatched.

In its sample, this clonotype was seen many times. This sequence joins TRBV7-8 and TRBJ2-3; no firm D call. Germline lookup yields CDR1 SGHVS and CDR2 FQNEAQ. Trimming removed 5 bases from V and 2 bases from J, with 5 bases in between. CDR3 size: 12 residues. The CDR3 sequence is CASSPFTDTQYF. Here the CDR3 DNA reads TGTGCCAGCAGCCCATTCACAGATACGCAGTATTTT.

The V and J genes are TRBV20-1 and TRBJ2-1, with 14 bases lining up with TRBD2. The junction had 3 bases not matched to a gene; V was cut back by 5 bases and J by 9 bases. Germline CDR1 and CDR2: DFQATT and SNEGSKA (reference sequence). The CDR3 has 13 residues. The CDR3 is CSAWTSGGTEQFF. The CDR3 DNA reads as TGCAGTGCTTGGACTAGCGGGGGGACTGAGCAGTTCTTC.

This clonotype was detected many times. The V and J genes are TRBV5-1 and TRBJ2-7, with D uncertain. Trimming took 2 bases from V and 0 from J, leaving 9 bases between them. The CDR3 is 14 residues long. Germline-derived CDR1 and CDR2 are SGHRS and YFSETQ. The CDR3 here is CASSFTRSSYEQYF. DNA for the CDR3: TGCGCCAGCAGCTTCACGCGAAGCTCCTACGAGCAGTACTTC.

This clonotype appeared a few times. CDR3 loop: CASSHGAVTHEQYF. The CDR3 region has the DNA TGTGCCAGCAGCCATGGGGCTGTTACCCACGAGCAGTACTTC. This rearrangement joins TRBV3-1 to TRBJ2-7; D may be TRBD1 (5 bases). CDR3 length equals 14 residues. Trimming pared 3 bases from V and 5 bases from J, leaving 14 bases between. Germline CDR1 LGHDT, CDR2 YNNKEL (reference sequence).

The chain joins TRBV12-3 or TRBV12-4 to TRBJ2-7; maybe TRBD2 (6 bases). Deletions cut 3 bases from V and 5 bases from J, with 14 bases between. This CDR3 contains 14 residues. The CDR3 loop reads CASSFVGSFNEQYF. DNA of the CDR3: TGTGCCAGCAGTTTCGTCGGGAGTTTTAACGAGCAGTACTTC.

The J gene is TRBJ2-7, the V gene TRBV12-3 or TRBV12-4, with D perhaps matching TRBD1 (5 bases). The V and J ends lost 0 bases and 7 bases respectively, with 13 bases between them. The CDR3 is 14 amino acids. The CDR3 DNA reads as TGTGCCAGCAGTTTAGCCGGACACCCCCGGGAGCAGTACTTC. This codes for CASSLAGHPREQYF.

This clonotype has a handful of counts. This chain links TRBV20-1 with TRBJ2-7; unclear D gene. CDR1 is DFQATT, CDR2 SNEGSKA, per germline (reference sequence). V was shortened by 0 bases and J by 0 bases, with 15 bases between the two germline ends. The CDR3 has 16 amino acids. The CDR3 here is CSARDLKEWSSYEQYF. The CDR3 bases are TGCAGTGCTAGAGATCTTAAGGAGTGGAGCTCCTACGAGCAGTACTTC.

In this sample, this clonotype turned up a few times. This chain joins TRBV20-1 and TRBJ2-5, with 8 nucleotides matching TRBD2. Germline V gene lookup returns CDR1 DFQATT and CDR2 SNEGSKA (reference sequence). J gave up 3 bases and V 5 bases, and 11 bases lay outside the gene matches. The CDR3 runs to 15 residues. Here the CDR3 reads CSADPGVAGKETQYF. DNA for the CDR3: TGCAGTGCTGACCCTGGAGTAGCGGGAAAAGAGACCCAGTACTTC.

The rearrangement joins TRBV6-1 to TRBJ2-7, with D possibly matching TRBD2 (5 bases). The CDR3 is made up of 12 amino acids. Germline V gives CDR1 MNHNS, CDR2 SASEGT. The CDR3 reads CVSGEDSYEQYF. CDR3 DNA sequence: TGTGTGAGCGGAGAAGACTCCTACGAGCAGTACTTC.

In nucleotides, the CDR3 is TGTGCCAGCAGCTTCAGGCTGGGGAATGAGCAGTTCTTC. This codes for CASSFRLGNEQFF. The gene calls are TRBV7-2 and TRBJ2-1; D gene unclear. The V and J ends lost 3 bases and 7 bases respectively, with 10 bases between them. CDR1 and CDR2 (germline): SGHTA, FQGNSA. The CDR3 contains 13 residues.

This clonotype appeared a few times. The V call is TRBV10-3, the J call TRBJ2-1, with 10 bases lining up with TRBD2. The germline V gene has CDR1 ENHRY and CDR2 SYGVKD. CDR3 size: 20 residues. V lost 2 bases and J lost 0; bases outside the gene matches: 13. Here the CDR3 reads CAISEGRLAGAPGSYNEQFF. The CDR3 nucleotides read TGTGCCATCAGTGAGGGCCGGCTAGCGGGGGCCCCAGGCTCCTACAATGAGCAGTTCTTC.

This sequence joins TRBV20-1 and TRBJ2-3, with TRBD2 identical over 7 bases. The CDR3 has 15 amino acids. V was clipped by 3 bases and J by 2 bases; unmatched bases: 8. Germline V gene lookup returns CDR1 DFQATT and CDR2 SNEGSKA (reference sequence). The DNA for the CDR3 is TGCAGTGCTAGTCCCCCTAGCGGCAACACAGATACGCAGTATTTT. Translated: CSASPPSGNTDTQYF.

This chain links TRBV10-3 with TRBJ2-7; D gene ambiguous. Germline-derived CDR1 and CDR2 are ENHRY and SYGVKD. V was shortened by 6 bases and J by 0 bases, with 12 bases between the two germline ends. The CDR3 runs to 14 residues. The CDR3 DNA reads TGTGCCATCAGGCTGGACGCAAGCTCCTACGAGCAGTACTTC. It specifies CAIRLDASSYEQYF.

Concerning this clonotype itself: Its ends do not fully match the called genes, so a read error is possible. The chain combines TRBV7-2 with TRBJ2-3; 7 positions match TRBD2. CDR1 is SGHTA, CDR2 FQGNSA, per germline. CDR3 size: 16 residues. The CDR3 DNA reads TGTGCCAGCAGCTTATACGGACTAGTGACCTCAGATACGCAGTTTTTT. The encoded protein is CASSLYGLVTSDTQFF.

This clonotype has just a few counts. The chain combines TRBV18 with TRBJ2-7; D gene ambiguous. The V gene's germline CDR1 is KGHSH and CDR2 LQKENI. The V end was cut by 4 bases, the J end by 7 bases, with 11 bases between. CDR3 length: 12 amino acids. This CDR3 reads CASSLTAVEQYF. CDR3 nucleotides: TGTGCCAGCTCACTGACGGCGGTTGAGCAGTACTTC.

This clonotype was picked up a small number of times. This chain links TRBV7-9 with TRBJ2-3; the D gene is possibly TRBD1 (6 bases). This CDR3 region has 15 residues. The germline gives CDR1 SEHNR, CDR2 FQNEAQ (reference sequence). The V end lost 5 bases, the J end lost 0 bases, and 12 bases lay between the germline ends. This CDR3 is CASSKGQISTDTQYF. In nucleotides, the CDR3 is TGTGCCAGCAGCAAAGGACAGATCAGCACAGATACGCAGTATTTT.

This clonotype showed up many times. CDR3 in amino acids: CASSSNNQPQHF. The CDR3 DNA sequence: TGTGCCAGCAGCTCCAACAATCAGCCCCAGCATTTT. The chain is built from TRBV5-5 and TRBJ1-5, with D unresolved. Germline V gene data show CDR1 as SGHKS and CDR2 as YYEKEE (reference sequence). The CDR3 extends over 12 amino acids. V lost 3 bases, J lost 3 bases, and 4 bases lay in between.

This clonotype came up many times. This rearrangement joins TRBV20-1 to TRBJ2-5, with unresolved D. CDR3 length: 13 residues. With 7 bases removed from V and 2 bases from J, the gap between germline ends came to 14 bases. Germline CDR1 reads DFQATT; CDR2 reads SNEGSKA (reference sequence). In DNA form, the CDR3 reads TGCAGTGATACCAGGCAAGCACAAGAGACCCAGTACTTC. Translating it yields CSDTRQAQETQYF.

The chain recombines TRBV15 with TRBJ1-1; tentatively, D is TRBD1 (5 bases). The germline V gene encodes CDR1 LNHNV and CDR2 YYDKDF (reference sequence). The CDR3 loop spans 17 amino acids. V was clipped by 0 bases and J by 0 bases, with 14 bases between them. CDR3 sequence reads: CATSRDRGSALNTEAFF. As DNA, the CDR3 is TGTGCCACCAGCAGAGATCGGGGGTCAGCCCTGAACACTGAAGCTTTCTTT.

V usage is TRBV6-1 and J usage is TRBJ1-5; no firm D call. Germline CDR1 and CDR2: MNHNS and SASEGT. This CDR3 contains 14 residues. With 6 bases removed from V and 2 bases from J, the gap between germline ends came to 11 bases. As DNA, the CDR3 is TGTGCCAGCAGCGGCGATGATGGCAATCAGCCCCAGCATTTT. It is translated as CASSGDDGNQPQHF.

V usage is TRBV7-2 and J usage is TRBJ2-5; 14 bases are shared with TRBD2. V shed 3 bases and J 2 bases; nucleotides not matched to a gene: 5. The CDR3 length is 17 residues. Germline assignment: CDR1 SGHTA and CDR2 FQGNSA. The CDR3, as DNA: TGTGCCAGCAGCTTTGGACTAGCGGGGGGCCCTCAAGAGACCCAGTACTTC. Protein: CASSFGLAGGPQETQYF.

V gene TRBV5-1 combines with J gene TRBJ2-7; D remains ambiguous. V lost 4 bases and J 3 bases, leaving 17 bases between the germline ends. The CDR3 length is 15 residues. The germline V gene encodes CDR1 SGHRS and CDR2 YFSETQ. The CDR3 is CASSQDGAPFYEQYF. As DNA, the CDR3 is TGCGCCAGCAGCCAGGACGGCGCTCCCTTCTACGAGCAGTACTTC.

The table lists this clonotype with a few counts. The chain carries TRBV18 and TRBJ2-4; no clear D gene. This CDR3 is built from 15 residues. Germline values: CDR1 KGHSH, CDR2 LQKENI. Deletions cut 5 bases from V and 0 bases from J, with 11 bases between. The CDR3, as DNA: TGTGCCAGCTCATCAGGCCACATAGCCAAAAACATTCAGTACTTC. This codes for CASSSGHIAKNIQYF.

In this sample, this clonotype turned up a few times. This rearrangement joins TRBV6-2 or TRBV6-3 to TRBJ2-5; D not resolved. This CDR3 has 12 amino acids. Germline assignment: CDR1 MNHEY and CDR2 SVGEGT. Trimming took off 4 bases at V and 1 base at J, with 4 bases between the two ends. CDR3 amino acids: CASSFLQETQYF. The CDR3 DNA is TGTGCCAGCAGTTTCCTCCAAGAGACCCAGTACTTC.

Only a few counts were recorded for this clonotype. The CDR3 loop is CASSFDADPYGYTF. The CDR3 DNA is TGTGCCAGCAGCTTCGACGCGGATCCCTATGGCTACACCTTC. V and J are TRBV5-5 and TRBJ1-2; D is uncertain. CDR1 SGHKS and CDR2 YYEKEE come from the germline V gene (reference sequence). This CDR3 is 14 amino acids long. The V gene lost 2 bases and the J gene lost 4 bases, with 12 bases spanning the gap.